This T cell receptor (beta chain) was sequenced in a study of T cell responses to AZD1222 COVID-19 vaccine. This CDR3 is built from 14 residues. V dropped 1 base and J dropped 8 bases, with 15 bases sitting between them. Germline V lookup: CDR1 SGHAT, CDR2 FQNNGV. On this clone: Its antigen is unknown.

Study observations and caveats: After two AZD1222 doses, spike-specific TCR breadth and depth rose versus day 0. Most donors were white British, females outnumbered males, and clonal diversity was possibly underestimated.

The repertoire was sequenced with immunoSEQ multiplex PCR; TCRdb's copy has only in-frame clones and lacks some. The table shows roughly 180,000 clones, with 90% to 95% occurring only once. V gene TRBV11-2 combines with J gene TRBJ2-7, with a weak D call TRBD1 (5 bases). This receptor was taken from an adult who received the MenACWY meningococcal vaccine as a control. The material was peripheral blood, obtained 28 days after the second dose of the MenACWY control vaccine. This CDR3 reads CASSLGTTQGKQYF. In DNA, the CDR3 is TGTGCCAGCAGCTTAGGGACAACCCAAGGAAAGCAGTACTTC.